These 20 T cell receptor beta chains came from one sample sequenced in a study of cytomegalovirus exposure and HLA in healthy donors. The study ran its PCR with 60 Vbeta and 13 Jbeta primers. Assay used: immunoSEQ multiplex PCR; TCRdb lists only in-frame clones, some missing. This table has approximately 150,000 clones, around 75% appearing once. The sequenced sample consisted of PBMCs. Source of these receptors: a male donor in good health and CMV-seronegative.

This clone was detected only a few times. The chain uses TRBV7-8 and TRBJ2-3, with TRBD2 matching 9 bases. Looked up from germline, CDR1 is SGHVS and CDR2 is FQNEAQ. V lost 7 bases to trimming and J lost 0 bases; unmatched junction nucleotides: 11. This CDR3 has 17 residues. The CDR3, as DNA: TGTGCCAGCACCCTTAGATGGCTAGCGGGGAGCACAGATACGCAGTATTTT. Translating gives CASTLRWLAGSTDTQYF.

The chain employs TRBV5-1 and TRBJ2-5; tentatively, D is TRBD1 (6 bases). Germline V CDR1 and CDR2: SGHRS, YFSETQ. The CDR3 has 14 residues. Trimming removed 5 bases from V and 1 base from J, with 12 bases in between. CDR3 region: CASRPGQIQETQYF. The CDR3 DNA follows: TGCGCCAGCAGACCCGGACAGATCCAAGAGACCCAGTACTTC.

V and J are TRBV4-1 and TRBJ1-2; possible D gene TRBD1, 5 bases. The CDR3 totals 13 residues. Trimming left V 0 bases short and J 13 bases short, with 15 bases between. Per the germline V gene, CDR1 is MGHRA and CDR2 is YSYEKL. This chain's CDR3 is CASSQDRSGTVTF. For the CDR3, the DNA is TGCGCCAGCAGCCAAGATCGGTCAGGGACTGTCACCTTC.

The genes are TRBV6-5 and TRBJ2-7, with 7 bases fitting TRBD1. The CDR3 consists of 15 residues. J lost 5 bases, V lost 0 bases, and 7 bases had no gene match. CDR1 and CDR2 from the germline V gene are MNHEY and SVGAGI. The CDR3: CASSYSRGGLNEQYF. The CDR3 DNA reads TGTGCCAGCAGTTACTCCCGAGGGGGCTTGAACGAGCAGTACTTC.

To note about this clone: Other DNA variants within this sample encode the same CDR3. The rearrangement uses TRBV5-1 and TRBJ2-3; the match to TRBD2 covers 7 bases. V was pared by 4 bases and J by 0 bases, with 2 bases of the junction left unmatched. CDR1 is SGHRS, CDR2 YFSETQ, per germline. The length of the CDR3 is 14 residues. The DNA of the CDR3 is TGCGCCAGCAGCCTAGCGGCTAGCACAGATACGCAGTATTTT. Translating gives CASSLAASTDTQYF.

This chain connects TRBV4-2 to TRBJ2-3; 11 bases line up with TRBD2. V shed 1 base and J 8 bases; nucleotides not matched to a gene: 8. This CDR3 has 16 residues. The V gene's germline CDR1 is LGHNA and CDR2 YNFKEQ. This CDR3 is CASSQGLGTSGGTQYF. The CDR3 DNA is TGTGCCAGCAGCCAAGGGTTAGGGACTAGCGGAGGTACGCAGTATTTT.

The chain combines TRBV28 with TRBJ1-1, with a possible D match to TRBD1 (6 bases). Germline V gene data show CDR1 as MDHEN and CDR2 as SYDVKM. This CDR3 contains 16 residues. Trimming stripped 5 bases from V and 3 bases from J, with 19 bases between. CDR3 loop: CASSEHADSTYTEAFF. As DNA, the CDR3 is TGTGCCAGCAGTGAACATGCGGACAGTACATACACTGAAGCTTTCTTT.

The chain carries TRBV5-1 and TRBJ1-3; weak D call: TRBD1 (6 bases). V was shortened by 0 bases and J by 6 bases, with 10 bases between the two germline ends. The CDR3 contains 14 residues. Germline CDR1 and CDR2: SGHRS and YFSETQ. The CDR3 sequence: CASSLGQVENTIYF. In DNA, the CDR3 is TGCGCCAGCAGCTTGGGACAGGTCGAAAACACCATATATTTT.

The CDR3 region has the DNA TGTGCCAGCAGCCAAGATAGGACTAGCGGTTCCTACAATGAGCAGTTCTTC. It yields the protein CASSQDRTSGSYNEQFF. The chain has TRBV4-2 and TRBJ2-1; TRBD2 matches 10 bases. From germline, CDR1 is LGHNA and CDR2 YNFKEQ. The CDR3 is 17 residues long. V shed 0 bases and J 1 base; nucleotides not matched to a gene: 3.

The V gene is TRBV6-5, the J gene TRBJ2-3; perhaps TRBD2 as D (6 bases). This CDR3 is 14 amino acids long. CDR1 is MNHEY, CDR2 SVGAGI, per germline. The germline V and J ends were trimmed by 5 bases and 0 bases, with 9 bases remaining between them. CDR3 region: CASSRGSSTDTQYF. In DNA, the CDR3 is TGTGCCAGCAGTCGGGGGAGTAGCACAGATACGCAGTATTTT.

This chain connects TRBV18 to TRBJ1-5; 9 bases line up with TRBD1. V shed 4 bases and J 2 bases; nucleotides not matched to a gene: 3. The CDR3 has 15 residues. Germline CDR1 and CDR2: KGHSH and LQKENI. The CDR3 spells CASSLRQGGNQPQHF. As DNA, the CDR3 is TGTGCCAGCTCACTTCGACAGGGGGGCAATCAGCCCCAGCATTTT.

The J gene is TRBJ2-5, the V gene TRBV29-1; TRBD2 aligns across 13 bases. CDR1 is SQVTM, CDR2 ANQGSEA, per germline. This CDR3 has 16 residues. V lost 7 bases, J lost 3 bases, and 11 bases stayed unmatched. The CDR3 reads CSGSRLGLAGEETQYF. The CDR3 nucleotides read TGCAGCGGGAGCCGCCTTGGACTAGCGGGGGAAGAGACCCAGTACTTC. Filled out from reference TRBV29-1 and TRBJ2-5, the complete variable domain reads SAVISQKPSRDICQRGTSLTIQCQVDSQVTMMFWYRQQPGQSLTLIATANQGSEATYESGFVIDKFPISRPNLTFSTLTVSNMSPEDSSIYLCSGSRLGLAGEETQYFGPGTRLLVL.

The chain combines TRBV4-1 with TRBJ2-2; 9 bases align to TRBD1. V trimming: 1 base; J trimming: 4 bases; junction bases outside the gene matches: 4. The CDR3 covers 16 residues. Germline assignment: CDR1 MGHRA and CDR2 YSYEKL. CDR3 sequence (DNA): TGCGCCAGCAGCCAAGTGCAGGACAGGGGCACCGGGGAGCTGTTTTTT. Amino acids: CASSQVQDRGTGELFF.

This clone was detected only a few times. The V gene is TRBV25-1, the J gene TRBJ2-7; D possibly corresponds to TRBD1 (6 bases). The length of the CDR3 is 14 residues. V lost 10 bases and J lost 8, with 24 bases in between. Germline V gene lookup returns CDR1 MGHDK and CDR2 SYGVNS. CDR3 sequence reads: CATTRSGQGHKQYF. DNA of the CDR3: TGTGCCACAACCCGTTCGGGTCAGGGGCATAAGCAGTACTTC.

The CDR3 here is CASSPPGLPLSGQFF. CDR3 DNA sequence: TGTGCCAGCAGCCCACCGGGACTCCCCCTGTCTGGGCAGTTCTTC. The V gene is TRBV16, the J gene TRBJ2-1, with D tentatively TRBD2 (6 bases). The CDR3 extends over 15 amino acids. Trimming pared 4 bases from V and 12 bases from J, leaving 22 bases between. Germline V CDR1 and CDR2: KGHSY, FQNENV.

CDR3: CAWGWSSYEQYF. Written as DNA, the CDR3 is TGTGCCTGGGGATGGAGCTCCTACGAGCAGTACTTC. The chain combines TRBV30 with TRBJ2-5; D is unresolved. The better agreement between TRBJ2-7 and the DNA end casts doubt on the J call. The CDR3 has 12 amino acids. CDR1 is GTSNPN, CDR2 SVGIG, per germline (reference sequence).

The rearrangement joins TRBV5-8 to TRBJ2-1, with unresolved D. Germline CDR1 and CDR2: SGHTS and YDEGEE. The V gene lost 6 bases and the J gene lost 3 bases, with 13 bases spanning the gap. This CDR3 comprises 14 residues. The CDR3 nucleotides read TGTGCCAGCATTTCGTCTTCGTACTACAATGAGCAGTTCTTC. This gives the protein CASISSSYYNEQFF.

V gene TRBV10-3 combines with J gene TRBJ1-1; TRBD1 aligns across 7 bases. The CDR3 spans 15 residues. Losses at the gene ends were 0 bases for V and 3 bases for J; bases not matched to a gene: 4. CDR1 is ENHRY and CDR2 is SYGVKD in the germline V gene. The CDR3 reads CAISESETGDTEAFF. The CDR3 region has the DNA TGTGCCATCAGTGAGTCCGAAACAGGGGACACTGAAGCTTTCTTT.

V and J are TRBV5-6 and TRBJ1-1, with TRBD1 as a possible D gene (6 bases). The germline V gene has CDR1 SGHDT and CDR2 YYEEEE. With 1 base removed from V and 1 base from J, the gap between germline ends came to 8 bases. CDR3 size: 14 residues. The CDR3 DNA follows: TGTGCCAGCAGCTTGTGGACAGCGAACACTGAAGCTTTCTTT. Its translation is CASSLWTANTEAFF.

This chain connects TRBV5-4 to TRBJ2-2, with a weak D call TRBD2 (6 bases). Germline values: CDR1 SGHNT, CDR2 YYREEE (reference sequence). The CDR3 runs 15 residues. Between the trimmed V and J ends, which lost 4 bases and 5 bases, there was a span of 15 bases. CDR3 sequence (DNA): TGTGCCAGCAGCCTCTCGCGGGGTCAGACCGGGGAGCTGTTTTTT. This translates into CASSLSRGQTGELFF.